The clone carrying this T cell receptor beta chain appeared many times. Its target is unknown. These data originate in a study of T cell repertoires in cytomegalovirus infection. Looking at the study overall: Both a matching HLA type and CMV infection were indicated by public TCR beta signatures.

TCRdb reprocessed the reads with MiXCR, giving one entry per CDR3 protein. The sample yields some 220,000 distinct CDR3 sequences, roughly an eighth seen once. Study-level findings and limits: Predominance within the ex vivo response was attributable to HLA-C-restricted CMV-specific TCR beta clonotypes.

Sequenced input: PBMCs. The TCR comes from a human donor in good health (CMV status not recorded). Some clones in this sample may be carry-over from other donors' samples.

The CDR3 sequence is CSARGGPGSYEQYF. In DNA form, the CDR3 reads TGCAGTGCTAGAGGGGGCCCGGGAAGCTACGAGCAGTACTTC. The chain recombines TRBV20-1 with TRBJ2-7; D could derive from TRBD1 or TRBD2 (5 bases each). Germline CDR1 is DFQATT and CDR2 is SNEGSKA (reference sequence). Trimming removed 1 base from V and 3 bases from J, with 13 bases in between. The CDR3 runs to 14 residues.